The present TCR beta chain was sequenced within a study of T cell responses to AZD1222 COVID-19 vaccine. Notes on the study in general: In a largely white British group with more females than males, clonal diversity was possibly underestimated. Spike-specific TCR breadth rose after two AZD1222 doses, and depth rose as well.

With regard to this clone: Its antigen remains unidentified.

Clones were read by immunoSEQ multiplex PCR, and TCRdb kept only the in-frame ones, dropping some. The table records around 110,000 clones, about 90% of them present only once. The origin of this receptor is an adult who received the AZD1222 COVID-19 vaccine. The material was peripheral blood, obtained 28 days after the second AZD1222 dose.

DNA for the CDR3: TGTGCCAGCAGTCAGGGTATGACAGATACGCAGTATTTT. It yields the protein CASSQGMTDTQYF. The chain is built from TRBV28 and TRBJ2-3; D may be TRBD1 (5 bases). The CDR3 has 13 residues. Trimming cost V 5 bases and J 3 bases, with 9 bases left between them. Germline V CDR1 and CDR2: MDHEN, SYDVKM.